This TCR beta chain is from a study of low-dose radiotherapy and immunotherapy resistance in tumors. As for the study in general: First-strand cDNA used TRAV- and TRBV-specific primers, covering alpha and beta chains.

This sample's time point: before trial treatment. Administered to the donors were nivolumab, ipilimumab, aspirin, low-dose cyclophosphamide and low-dose radiotherapy. V was trimmed by 2 bases and J by 1 base, leaving 6 bases between them. This CDR3 has 15 residues. Germline V lookup: CDR1 SEHNR, CDR2 FQNEAQ (reference sequence). The PCR that amplified TCRs ran for about 20 cycles, relying on a constant-region primer and a V-primer adapter. Using its own MiXCR run on the reads, TCRdb lists one record per CDR3 protein. The table records under 60,000 distinct CDR3 sequences, approximately 12% of them present only once.

This sample comprised PBMCs, obtained before treatment. The chain employs TRBV7-9 and TRBJ2-6; D unclear. This sequence originates from a female donor with ovarian cancer. The CDR3 sequence is CASSLIGSGANVLTF. CDR3 DNA sequence: TGTGCCAGCAGCTTAATCGGGTCTGGGGCCAACGTCCTGACTTTC.